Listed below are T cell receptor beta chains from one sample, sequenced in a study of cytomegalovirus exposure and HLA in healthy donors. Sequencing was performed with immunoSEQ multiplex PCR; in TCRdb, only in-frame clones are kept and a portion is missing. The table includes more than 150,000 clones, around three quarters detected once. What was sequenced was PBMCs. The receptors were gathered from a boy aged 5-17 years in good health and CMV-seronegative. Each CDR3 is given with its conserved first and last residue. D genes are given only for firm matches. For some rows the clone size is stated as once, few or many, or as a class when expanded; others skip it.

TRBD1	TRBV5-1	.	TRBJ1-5	TGCGCCAGCAGCGTAGGACAGGGGAATCAGCCCCAGCATTTT	CASSVGQGNQPQHF
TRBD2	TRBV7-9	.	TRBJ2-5	TGTGCCAGCAGCTTAGGCTTCGGCGGGGGGGAGACCCAGTACTTC	CASSLGFGGGETQYF
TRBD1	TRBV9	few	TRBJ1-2	TGTGCCAGCAGCGACCGACAGGGATTAGACGGCTACACCTTC	CASSDRQGLDGYTF
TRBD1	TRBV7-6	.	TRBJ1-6	TGTGCCAGCAGCTTAGAAGGGGGCAGGATTCGGTCACCCCTCCACTTT	CASSLEGGRIRSPLHF
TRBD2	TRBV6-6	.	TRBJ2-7	TGTGCCAGCAGTTACTCTAGCGGGGGGGGTTTGGGAGAGCAGTACTTC	CASSYSSGGGLGEQYF
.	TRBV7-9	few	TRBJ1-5	TGTGCCAGCAGCCATGGACAGAATAGCAATCAGCCCCAGCATTTT	CASSHGQNSNQPQHF
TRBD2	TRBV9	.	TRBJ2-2	TGTGCCAGCAGCGAGCGGGAGGCCCACCGCGGGGAGCTGTTTTTT	CASSEREAHRGELFF
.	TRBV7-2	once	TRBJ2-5	TGTGCCAGCAGCCGGCTGGTAGCGGAGACCCAGTACTTC	CASSRLVAETQYF
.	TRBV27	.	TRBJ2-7	TGTGCCAGCAGTTTAACTAGCTCCTACGAGCAGTACTTC	CASSLTSSYEQYF
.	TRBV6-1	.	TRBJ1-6	TGTGCCAGCAGTGGACACAATTCACCCCTCCACTTT	CASSGHNSPLHF
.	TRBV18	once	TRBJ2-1	TGTGCCAGCTCACCAGCCCGCGATGAGCAGTTCTTC	CASSPARDEQFF
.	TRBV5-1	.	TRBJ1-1	TGCGCCAGCAGCTTGGCCGAGGGGGTACCTGAAGCTTTCTTT	CASSLAEGVPEAFF
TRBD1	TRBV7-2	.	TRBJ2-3	TGTGCCAGCAGCTTAGGGGGACAGTCTACGCAGTATTTT	CASSLGGQSTQYF
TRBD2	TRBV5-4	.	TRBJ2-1	TGTGCCAGCAGCTTGGAAAGGGGTAGCGGGCATAAGTACAATGAGCAGTTCTTC	CASSLERGSGHKYNEQFF
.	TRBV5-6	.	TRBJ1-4	TGTGCCAGCAGCTTGGCTCGGGGGGATAATGAAAAACTGTTTTTT	CASSLARGDNEKLFF
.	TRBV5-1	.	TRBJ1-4	TGCGCCAGCAGCTTCCAGGGCCCACGTACTAATGAAAAACTGTTTTTT	CASSFQGPRTNEKLFF
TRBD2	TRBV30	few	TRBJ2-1	TGTGCCTGGAGTGTAGGTAGCGGGAGTTACAATGAGCAGTTCTTC	CAWSVGSGSYNEQFF
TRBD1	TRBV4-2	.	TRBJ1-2	TGTGCCAGCAGCTCCTTGTTAGGGACAGGGGACGGCTACACCTTC	CASSSLLGTGDGYTF
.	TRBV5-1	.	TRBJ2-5	TGCGCCAGCAGCTTGAGTGGCGGCCAAGAGACCCAGTACTTC	CASSLSGGQETQYF
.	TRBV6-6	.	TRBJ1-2	TGTGCCAGCAGTTACTCTGCAGGGGAAGGGGGCTACACCTTC	CASSYSAGEGGYTF
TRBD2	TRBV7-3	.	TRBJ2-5	TGTGCCAGCAGCCCCCTAGCGGGACGCGGGGAAGCCCAGTACTTC	CASSPLAGRGEAQYF
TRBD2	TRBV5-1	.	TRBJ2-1	TGCGCCAGCAGCTTGAACGGGGGGTCCTACAATGAGCAGTTCTTC	CASSLNGGSYNEQFF